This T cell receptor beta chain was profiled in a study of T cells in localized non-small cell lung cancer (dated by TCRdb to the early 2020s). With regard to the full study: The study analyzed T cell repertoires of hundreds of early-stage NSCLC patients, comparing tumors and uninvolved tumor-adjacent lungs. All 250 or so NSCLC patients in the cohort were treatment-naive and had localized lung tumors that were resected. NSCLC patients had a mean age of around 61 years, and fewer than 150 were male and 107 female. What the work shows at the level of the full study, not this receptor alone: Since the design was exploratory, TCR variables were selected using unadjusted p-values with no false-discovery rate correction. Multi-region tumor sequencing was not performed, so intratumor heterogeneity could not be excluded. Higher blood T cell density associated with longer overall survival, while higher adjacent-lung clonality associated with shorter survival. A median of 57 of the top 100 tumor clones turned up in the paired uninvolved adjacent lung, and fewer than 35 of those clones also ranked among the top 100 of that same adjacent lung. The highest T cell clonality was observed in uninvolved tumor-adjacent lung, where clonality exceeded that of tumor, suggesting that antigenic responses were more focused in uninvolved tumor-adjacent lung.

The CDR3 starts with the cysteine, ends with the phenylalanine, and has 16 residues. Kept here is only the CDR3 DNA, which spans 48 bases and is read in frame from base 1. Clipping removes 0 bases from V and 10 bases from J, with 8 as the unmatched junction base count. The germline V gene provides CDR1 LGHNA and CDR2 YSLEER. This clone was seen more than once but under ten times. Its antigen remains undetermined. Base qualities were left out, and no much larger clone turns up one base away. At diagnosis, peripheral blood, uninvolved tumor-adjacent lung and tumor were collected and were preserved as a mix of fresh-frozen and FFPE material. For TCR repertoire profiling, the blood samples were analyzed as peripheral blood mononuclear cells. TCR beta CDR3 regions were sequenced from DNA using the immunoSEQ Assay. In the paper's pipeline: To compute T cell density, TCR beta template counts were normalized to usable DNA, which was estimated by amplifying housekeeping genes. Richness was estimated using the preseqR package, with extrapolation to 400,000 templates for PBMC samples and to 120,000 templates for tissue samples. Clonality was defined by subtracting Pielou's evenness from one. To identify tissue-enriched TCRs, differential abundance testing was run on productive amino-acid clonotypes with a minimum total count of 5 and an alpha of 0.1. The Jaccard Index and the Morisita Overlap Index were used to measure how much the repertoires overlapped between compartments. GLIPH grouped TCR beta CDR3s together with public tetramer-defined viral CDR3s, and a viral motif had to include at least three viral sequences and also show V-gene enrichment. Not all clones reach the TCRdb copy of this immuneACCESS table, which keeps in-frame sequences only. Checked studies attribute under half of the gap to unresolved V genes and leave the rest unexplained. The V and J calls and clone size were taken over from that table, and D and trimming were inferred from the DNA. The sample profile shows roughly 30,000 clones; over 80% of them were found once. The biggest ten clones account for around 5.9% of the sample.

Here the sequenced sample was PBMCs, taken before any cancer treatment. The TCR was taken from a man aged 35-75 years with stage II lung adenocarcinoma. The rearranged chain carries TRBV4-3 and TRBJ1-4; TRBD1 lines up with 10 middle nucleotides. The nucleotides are TGCGCCAGCAGCCAAGATTCAGGGACAGGGGTGGCAAAACTGTTTTTT. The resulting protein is CASSQDSGTGVAKLFF.